What follows are 24 T cell receptor beta chains derived from one specimen sequenced in a study of OX40 agonist ivuxolimab in advanced cancers. The protocol was immunoSEQ multiplex PCR, while the TCRdb copy is restricted to in-frame clones and leaves out a portion. Of tens of thousands of clones in the sample, roughly 86% were seen once. Source: CD4+ or CD8+ T cells sorted from blood, taken in a trial of the OX40 agonist ivuxolimab. The source is an adult with an advanced solid tumor such as melanoma, head and neck, liver or kidney cancer.

This rearrangement joins TRBV7-9 to TRBJ2-7; TRBD1 might be the D (5 bases). The germline V and J ends were trimmed by 5 bases and 6 bases, with 11 bases remaining between them. The CDR3 spans 12 residues. CDR1 and CDR2 (germline): SEHNR, FQNEAQ (reference sequence). CDR3 coding DNA: TGTGCCAGCAGCCTTCAGGGATTCGAGCAGTACGTC. Protein product: CASSLQGFEQYV.

The CDR3, as DNA: TGTGCCAGCAGTGAATCCGGGCCGGGGGGAACTGAAGCTTTCTTT. This codes for CASSESGPGGTEAFF. This sequence joins TRBV25-1 and TRBJ1-1; perhaps TRBD1 as D (5 bases). V was trimmed by 1 base and J by 5 bases, leaving 14 bases between them. CDR3 size: 15 residues. The V gene's germline CDR1 is MGHDK and CDR2 SYGVNS.

The chain uses TRBV4-1 and TRBJ2-1; D possibly corresponds to TRBD2 (6 bases). Per the germline V gene, CDR1 is MGHRA and CDR2 is YSYEKL. Trimming stripped 2 bases from V and 8 bases from J, with 16 bases between. The CDR3 runs 15 residues. CDR3 in DNA: TGCGCCAGCAGCCAACGGACTATCGGAGTGGATGAGCAGTTCTTC. Its translation is CASSQRTIGVDEQFF.

The genes are TRBV28 and TRBJ1-5; weak D call: TRBD1 (5 bases). The CDR3 runs to 13 residues. CDR1 MDHEN and CDR2 SYDVKM come from the germline V gene. The germline V and J ends were trimmed by 6 bases and 4 bases, with 10 bases remaining between them. The chain's CDR3 is CASRLGGNQPQHF. CDR3 nucleotide sequence: TGTGCCAGCAGACTGGGGGGTAATCAGCCCCAGCATTTT.

J is TRBJ2-5 and V is TRBV30; 8 bases map to TRBD2. After removal of 0 bases from V and 3 bases from J, the junction contained 3 bases not matched to a gene. The CDR3 length is 14 residues. Germline CDR1 and CDR2: GTSNPN and SVGIG (reference sequence). CDR3 sequence: CAWSVWREEETQYF. DNA for the CDR3: TGTGCCTGGAGTGTATGGCGGGAGGAAGAGACCCAGTACTTC.

CDR3: CASTQGGRTSTEAFF. CDR3 DNA sequence: TGCGCCAGCACCCAAGGGGGGAGAACTAGTACTGAAGCTTTCTTT. The J gene is TRBJ1-1, the V gene TRBV5-1, with D maybe TRBD1 (6 bases). The germline V gene has CDR1 SGHRS and CDR2 YFSETQ. The CDR3 spans 15 residues. With 6 bases removed from V and 5 bases from J, the gap between germline ends came to 20 bases.

In regard to this clone: The same CDR3 arises from other DNA sequences in this sample as well. The chain couples TRBV6-1 to TRBJ1-4; no definite D call. Trimming left V 3 bases short and J 8 bases short, with 10 bases between. The CDR3 covers 13 residues. The germline CDR1 and CDR2 sequences are MNHNS and SASEGT. CDR3 in amino acids: CASSDPGVEKLFF. The CDR3, as DNA: TGTGCCAGCAGTGATCCCGGGGTGGAAAAACTGTTTTTT.

The chain uses TRBV27 and TRBJ1-4, with a possible D match to TRBD1 (5 bases). The CDR3 loop spans 14 amino acids. Per the germline V gene, CDR1 is MNHEY and CDR2 is SMNVEV (reference sequence). Trimming removed 1 base at V and 7 bases at J, with 10 bases between. In DNA form, the CDR3 reads TGTGCCAGCAGTTTATATCAGGGTTTTGAAAAACTGTTTTTT. As protein: CASSLYQGFEKLFF.

The V and J genes are TRBV5-1 and TRBJ1-2, with D possibly TRBD1 on 5 matching bases. Germline assignment: CDR1 SGHRS and CDR2 YFSETQ. V was trimmed by 0 bases and J by 4 bases, leaving 19 bases between them. The CDR3 contains 17 residues. Written as DNA, the CDR3 is TGCGCCAGCAGCTTGGAGGGACGGATCCTCAACAGCTATGGCTACACCTTC. Residues: CASSLEGRILNSYGYTF.

This sequence joins TRBV30 and TRBJ1-4, with TRBD1 matching over 8 bases. V was pared by 5 bases and J by 1 base, with 6 bases of the junction left unmatched. The CDR3 extends over 15 amino acids. Germline V gene lookup returns CDR1 GTSNPN and CDR2 SVGIG (reference sequence). CDR3 nucleotides: TGTGCCTGGGGATTTACAGGGGGAACTAATGAAAAACTGTTTTTT. This sequence encodes CAWGFTGGTNEKLFF.

The rearrangement joins TRBV6-6 to TRBJ1-4, with D unclear. Trimming took 0 bases from V and 5 from J, leaving 10 bases between them. Germline V gene data show CDR1 as MNHNY and CDR2 as SVGAGI (reference sequence). This CDR3 is 15 amino acids long. The CDR3 DNA sequence: TGTGCCAGCAGTTACTCGACCAGACCCAATGAAAAACTGTTTTTT. Protein: CASSYSTRPNEKLFF.

The chain combines TRBV28 with TRBJ2-7; D gene uncertain. With 5 bases removed from V and 5 bases from J, the gap between germline ends came to 13 bases. Germline-derived CDR1 and CDR2 are MDHEN and SYDVKM. The CDR3 runs to 13 residues. CDR3 DNA: TGTGCCAGCAGTCCAGGCCCAGGCCACGAGCAGTACTTC. Amino acid sequence: CASSPGPGHEQYF. The whole variable domain, remainder taken from reference TRBV28 and TRBJ2-7, is DVKVTQSSRYLVKRTGEKVFLECVQDMDHENMFWYRQDPGLGLRLIYFSYDVKMKEKGDIPEGYSVSREKKERFSLILESASTNQTSMYLCASSPGPGHEQYFGPGTRLTVT.

CDR3 DNA: TGTGCCAGCAGCGACAGGGAAAATCAGCCCCAGCATTTT. Protein product: CASSDRENQPQHF. The V and J genes are TRBV2 and TRBJ1-5, with TRBD1 matching 7 bases. The junction had 3 bases not matched to a gene; V was cut back by 6 bases and J by 4 bases. Per germline, CDR1 SNHLY and CDR2 FYNNEI. The CDR3 spans 13 residues.

The chain links TRBV5-1 to TRBJ1-4, with no clear D. Germline V gene data show CDR1 as SGHRS and CDR2 as YFSETQ. The CDR3 spans 16 residues. The V end was cut by 5 bases, the J end by 5 bases, with 19 bases between. The CDR3 nucleotides read TGCGCCAGCAGTGAGAACACGGGAGATCAAAATGAAAAACTGTTTTTT. It is translated as CASSENTGDQNEKLFF.

This rearrangement joins TRBV9 to TRBJ2-5, with TRBD2 matching 10 bases. The V gene end was trimmed by 0 bases and the J gene end by 2 bases; junction bases not matched to a gene: 7. CDR3 length: 17 residues. CDR1 and CDR2 from the germline V gene are SGDLS and YYNGEE. In DNA, the CDR3 is TGTGCCAGCAGCGTAGCGGCTAGCGGGAGTTGGCAAGAGACCCAGTACTTC. This codes for CASSVAASGSWQETQYF.

The chain recombines TRBV28 with TRBJ1-5; a possible D gene is TRBD1 (6 bases). Trimming shortened V by 3 bases and J by 5 bases, and 14 bases separated the two germline ends. Germline V CDR1 and CDR2: MDHEN, SYDVKM. This CDR3 contains 15 residues. For the CDR3, the DNA is TGTGCCAGCAGTTTTTTCAGGGGACGGCATCAGCCCCAGCATTTT. It yields the protein CASSFFRGRHQPQHF.

In its sample, this clone was seen a few times. The chain has TRBV6-1 and TRBJ2-7, with D maybe TRBD1 (6 bases). With 5 bases removed from V and 0 bases from J, the gap between germline ends came to 14 bases. Germline assignment: CDR1 MNHNS and CDR2 SASEGT. The CDR3 spans 15 residues. The CDR3 protein is CASSWRQGYSYEQYF. The CDR3 DNA follows: TGTGCCAGCAGTTGGAGGCAGGGGTACTCCTACGAGCAGTACTTC.

The chain recombines TRBV11-2 with TRBJ2-7; 14 positions agree with TRBD2. J was trimmed by 6 bases and V by 5 bases; bases with no gene match: 12. This CDR3 spans 17 amino acids. Looked up from germline, CDR1 is SGHAT and CDR2 is FQNNGV. This CDR3 is CASSPGGLAGVVGEQYV. CDR3 DNA: TGTGCCAGCAGCCCCGGGGGACTAGCGGGAGTAGTAGGCGAGCAGTACGTC.

The chain has TRBV9 and TRBJ1-1; no clear D. This CDR3 contains 14 residues. CDR1 SGDLS and CDR2 YYNGEE come from the germline V gene. V lost 3 bases and J lost 2, with 11 bases in between. CDR3 DNA: TGTGCCAGCAGCGATGGATCGATTAACACTGAAGCTTTCTTT. It is translated as CASSDGSINTEAFF.

V gene TRBV25-1 combines with J gene TRBJ1-5; D is uncertain. The V and J ends lost 3 bases and 6 bases respectively, with 12 bases between them. The CDR3 loop spans 14 amino acids. Germline values: CDR1 MGHDK, CDR2 SYGVNS. In DNA, the CDR3 is TGTGCCAGCAGTGATTCGGGGAGGACTCAGCCCCAGCATTTT. Protein product: CASSDSGRTQPQHF.

This clone came up once. J is TRBJ2-2 and V is TRBV9; weak D call: TRBD2 (5 bases). Trimming stripped 0 bases from V and 2 bases from J, with 11 bases between. CDR1 and CDR2 from the germline V gene are SGDLS and YYNGEE. The CDR3 loop spans 16 amino acids. The chain's CDR3 is CASSVGLRTNTGELFF. CDR3 sequence (DNA): TGTGCCAGCAGCGTAGGACTGCGGACTAACACCGGGGAGCTGTTTTTT.

The CDR3, as DNA: TGCGCCAGCAGCGCGGGACTAGCCCTAACAGATACGCAGTATTTT. This gives the protein CASSAGLALTDTQYF. This rearrangement joins TRBV5-1 to TRBJ2-3; 9 bases map to TRBD2. The CDR3 covers 15 residues. Germline V gives CDR1 SGHRS, CDR2 YFSETQ. The ends lost 4 bases at V and 3 bases at J; junction bases unmatched: 6.

CDR3 DNA sequence: TGCAGTGCGGAGAGAGAGACCCAGTACTTC. This sequence encodes CSAERETQYF. J is TRBJ2-5 and V is TRBV20-1, with unresolved D. The CDR3 contains 10 residues. The ends were cut back, 6 bases at V and 4 bases at J, with 6 bases in the middle. The germline V gene has CDR1 DFQATT and CDR2 SNEGSKA (reference sequence).

This rearrangement joins TRBV6-6 to TRBJ1-3, with 9 bases lining up with TRBD1. The V segment lost 7 bases and the J segment 6 bases; nucleotides outside the gene matches: 7. The CDR3 runs to 14 residues. Per the germline V gene, CDR1 is MNHNY and CDR2 is SVGAGI (reference sequence). CDR3 sequence: CASIRDREENTIYF. CDR3 DNA: TGTGCCAGCATCCGGGACAGGGAAGAAAACACCATATATTTT.